A single T cell receptor (beta chain) is shown here with its context. The data belong to a study of PD-L1 blockade in urothelial cancer. The protocol was immunoSEQ multiplex PCR, while the TCRdb copy is restricted to in-frame clones and leaves out a portion. The table shows 20,000 to 30,000 clones, with around nine tenths occurring only once. The CDR3 is made up of 19 amino acids. Germline V CDR1 and CDR2: KGHSH, LQKENI. With V trimmed by 2 bases and J by 3 bases, 14 bases remained unmatched. Sample: PBMCs, taken around atezolizumab (anti-PD-L1) treatment. The sequence derives from a man aged 60 to 75 with urothelial cancer. V and J are TRBV18 and TRBJ2-4; 9 positions match TRBD1. CDR3 residues: CASSPDTIQGAKFKNIQYF. CDR3 nucleotides: TGTGCCAGCTCACCAGACACAATACAGGGGGCGAAGTTCAAAAACATTCAGTACTTC.